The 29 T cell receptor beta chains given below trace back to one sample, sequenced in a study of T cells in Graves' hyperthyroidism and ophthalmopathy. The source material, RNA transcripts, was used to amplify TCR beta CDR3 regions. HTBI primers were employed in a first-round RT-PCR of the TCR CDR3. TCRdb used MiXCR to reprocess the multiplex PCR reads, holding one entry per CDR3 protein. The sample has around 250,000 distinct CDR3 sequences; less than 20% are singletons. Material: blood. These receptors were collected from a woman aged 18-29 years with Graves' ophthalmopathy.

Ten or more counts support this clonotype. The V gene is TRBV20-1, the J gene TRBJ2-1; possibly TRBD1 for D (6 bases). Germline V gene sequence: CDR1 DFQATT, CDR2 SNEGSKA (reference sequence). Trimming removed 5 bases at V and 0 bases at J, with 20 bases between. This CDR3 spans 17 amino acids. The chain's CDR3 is CSAQQGAHVGSYNEQFF. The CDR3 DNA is TGCAGTGCTCAACAGGGAGCCCATGTGGGCTCCTACAATGAGCAGTTCTTC.

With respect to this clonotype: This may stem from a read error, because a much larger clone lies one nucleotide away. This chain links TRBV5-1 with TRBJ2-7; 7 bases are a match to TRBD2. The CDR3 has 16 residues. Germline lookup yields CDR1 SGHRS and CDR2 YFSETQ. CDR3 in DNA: TGCGCCAGCAGCTTGGTCGGTAGCGGGCTAACCTACGAGCAGTGCTTC. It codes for CASSLVGSGLTYEQCF. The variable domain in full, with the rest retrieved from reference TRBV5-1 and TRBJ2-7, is KAGVTQTPRYLIKTRGQQVTLSCSPISGHRSVSWYQQTPGQGLQFLFEYFSETQRNKGNFPGRFSGRQFSNSRSEMNVSTLELGDSALYLCASSLVGSGLTYEQCFGPGTRLTVT.

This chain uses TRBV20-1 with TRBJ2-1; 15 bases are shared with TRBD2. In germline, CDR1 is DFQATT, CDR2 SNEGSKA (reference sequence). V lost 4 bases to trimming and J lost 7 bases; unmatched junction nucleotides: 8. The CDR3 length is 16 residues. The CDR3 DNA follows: TGCAGTGCTAAAAACCCGGGACTAGCGGGGGGAAATGAGCAGTTCTTC. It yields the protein CSAKNPGLAGGNEQFF.

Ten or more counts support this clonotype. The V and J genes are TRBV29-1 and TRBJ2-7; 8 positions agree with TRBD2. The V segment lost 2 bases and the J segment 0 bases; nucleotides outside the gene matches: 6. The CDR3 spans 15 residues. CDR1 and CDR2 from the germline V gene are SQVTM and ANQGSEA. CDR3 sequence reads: CSVERERGSSYEQYF. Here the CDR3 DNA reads TGCAGCGTTGAAAGGGAGCGGGGGAGCTCCTACGAGCAGTACTTC.

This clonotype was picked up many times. DNA of the CDR3: TGTGCCAGCAGTTTAGGGGACAGCGGCTACACCTTC. This gives the protein CASSLGDSGYTF. The genes are TRBV28 and TRBJ1-2, with TRBD1 identical over 7 bases. The CDR3 runs 12 residues. The germline V gene has CDR1 MDHEN and CDR2 SYDVKM. J lost 8 bases, V lost 2 bases, and 2 bases had no gene match.

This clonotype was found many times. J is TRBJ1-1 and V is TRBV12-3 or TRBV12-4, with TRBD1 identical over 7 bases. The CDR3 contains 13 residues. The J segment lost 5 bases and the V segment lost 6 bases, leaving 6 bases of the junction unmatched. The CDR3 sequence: CASRNRGRTEAFF. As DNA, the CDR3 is TGTGCCAGCAGAAACAGGGGACGGACTGAAGCTTTCTTT.

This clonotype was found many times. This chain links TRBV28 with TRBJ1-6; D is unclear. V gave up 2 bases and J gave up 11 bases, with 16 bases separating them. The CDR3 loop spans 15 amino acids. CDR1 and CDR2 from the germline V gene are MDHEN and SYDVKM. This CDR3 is CASSLTRRNLTPLHF. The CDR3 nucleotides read TGTGCCAGCAGTTTAACGCGCCGAAACCTCACACCCCTCCACTTT.

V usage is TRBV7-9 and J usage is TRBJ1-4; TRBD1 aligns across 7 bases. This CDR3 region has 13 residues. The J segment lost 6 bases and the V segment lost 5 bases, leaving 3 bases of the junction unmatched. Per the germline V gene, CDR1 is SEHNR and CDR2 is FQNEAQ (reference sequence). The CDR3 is CASSEGADEKLFF. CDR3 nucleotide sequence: TGTGCCAGCAGCGAGGGGGCGGATGAAAAACTGTTTTTT.

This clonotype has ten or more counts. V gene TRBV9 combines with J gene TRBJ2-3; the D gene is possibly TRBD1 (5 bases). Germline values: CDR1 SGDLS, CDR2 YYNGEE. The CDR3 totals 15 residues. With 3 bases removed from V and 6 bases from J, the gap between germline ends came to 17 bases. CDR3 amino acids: CASSARGLGLDTQYF. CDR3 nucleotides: TGTGCCAGCAGCGCAAGGGGCTTGGGGTTGGATACGCAGTATTTT.

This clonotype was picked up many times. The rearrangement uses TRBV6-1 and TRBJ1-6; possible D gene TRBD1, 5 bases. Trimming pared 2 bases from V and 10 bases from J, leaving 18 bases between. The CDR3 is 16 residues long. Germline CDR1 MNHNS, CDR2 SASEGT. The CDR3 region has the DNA TGTGCCAGCAGTGAATCGGGGGAAGGGTATGGGTCACCCCTCCACTTT. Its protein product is CASSESGEGYGSPLHF.

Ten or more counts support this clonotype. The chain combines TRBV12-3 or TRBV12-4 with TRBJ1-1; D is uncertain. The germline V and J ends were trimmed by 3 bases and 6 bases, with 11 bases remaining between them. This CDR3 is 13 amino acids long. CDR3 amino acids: CASSLGGVAEAFF. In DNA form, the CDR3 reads TGTGCCAGCAGTTTGGGTGGGGTGGCTGAAGCTTTCTTT.

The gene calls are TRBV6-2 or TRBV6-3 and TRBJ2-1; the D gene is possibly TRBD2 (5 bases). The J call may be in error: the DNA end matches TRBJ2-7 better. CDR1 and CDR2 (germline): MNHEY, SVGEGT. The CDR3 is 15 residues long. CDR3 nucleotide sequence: TGTGCCAGCAGTTTGGACTTCGTCTCCCACAATGAGCAGTACTTC. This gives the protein CASSLDFVSHNEQYF.

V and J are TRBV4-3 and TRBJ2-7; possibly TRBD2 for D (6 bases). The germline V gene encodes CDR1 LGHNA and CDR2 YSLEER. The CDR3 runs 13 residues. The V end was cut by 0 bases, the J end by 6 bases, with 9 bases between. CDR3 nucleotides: TGCGCCAGCAGCCAAGACAAGGGAGGCGAGCAGTACTTC. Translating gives CASSQDKGGEQYF.

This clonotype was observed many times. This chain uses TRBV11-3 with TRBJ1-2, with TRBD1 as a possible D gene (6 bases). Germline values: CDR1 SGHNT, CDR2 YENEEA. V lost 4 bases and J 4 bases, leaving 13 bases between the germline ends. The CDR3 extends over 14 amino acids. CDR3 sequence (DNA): TGTGCCAGCAGCTCCTCCGACAGGTTCTATGGCTACACCTTC. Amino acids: CASSSSDRFYGYTF.

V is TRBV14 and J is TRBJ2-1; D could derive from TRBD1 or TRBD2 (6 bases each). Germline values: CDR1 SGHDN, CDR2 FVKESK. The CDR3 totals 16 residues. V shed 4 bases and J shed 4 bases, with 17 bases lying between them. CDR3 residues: CASSLLGAGSYNEQFF. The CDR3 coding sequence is TGTGCCAGCAGCCTCTTGGGGGCGGGAAGTTACAATGAGCAGTTCTTC.

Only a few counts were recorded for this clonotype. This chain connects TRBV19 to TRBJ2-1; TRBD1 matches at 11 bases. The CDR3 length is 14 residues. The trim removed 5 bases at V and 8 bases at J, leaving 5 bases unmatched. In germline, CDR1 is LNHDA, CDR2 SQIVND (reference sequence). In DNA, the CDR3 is TGTGCCAGTAGTCCGGGACAGGGGGGCCATGAGCAGTTCTTC. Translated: CASSPGQGGHEQFF. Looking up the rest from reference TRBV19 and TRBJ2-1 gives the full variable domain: DGGITQSPKYLFRKEGQNVTLSCEQNLNHDAMYWYRQDPGQGLRLIYYSQIVNDFQKGDIAEGYSVSREKKESFPLTVTSAQKNPTAFYLCASSPGQGGHEQFFGPGTRLTVL.

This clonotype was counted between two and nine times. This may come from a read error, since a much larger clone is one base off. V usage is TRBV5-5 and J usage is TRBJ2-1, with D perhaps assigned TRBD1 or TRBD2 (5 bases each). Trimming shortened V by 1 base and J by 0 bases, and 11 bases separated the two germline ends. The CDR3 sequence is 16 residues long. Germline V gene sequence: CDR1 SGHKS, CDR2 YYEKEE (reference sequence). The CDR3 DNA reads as TGTGCCAGCAGCTTGATTTCAGGGACCTCCTACAATGAGCAGTTCTTC. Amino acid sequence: CASSLISGTSYNEQFF.

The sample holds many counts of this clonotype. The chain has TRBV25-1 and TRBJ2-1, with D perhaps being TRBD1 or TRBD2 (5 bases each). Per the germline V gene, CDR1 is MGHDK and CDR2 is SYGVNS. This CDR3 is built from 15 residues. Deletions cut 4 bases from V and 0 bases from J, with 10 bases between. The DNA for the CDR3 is TGTGCCAGCAGTGCTAAGGGGAGCTCCTACAATGAGCAGTTCTTC. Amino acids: CASSAKGSSYNEQFF.

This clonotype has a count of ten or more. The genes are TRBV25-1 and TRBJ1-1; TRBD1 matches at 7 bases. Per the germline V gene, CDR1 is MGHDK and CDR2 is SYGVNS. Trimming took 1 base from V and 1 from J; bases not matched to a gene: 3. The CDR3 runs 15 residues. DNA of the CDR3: TGTGCCAGCAGTGAATCCGGGACAGAGAACACTGAAGCTTTCTTT. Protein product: CASSESGTENTEAFF. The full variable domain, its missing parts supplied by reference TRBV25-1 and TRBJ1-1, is EADIYQTPRYLVIGTGKKITLECSQTMGHDKMYWYQQDPGMELHLIHYSYGVNSTEKGDLSSESTVSRIRTEHFPLTLESARPSHTSQYLCASSESGTENTEAFFGQGTRLTVV.

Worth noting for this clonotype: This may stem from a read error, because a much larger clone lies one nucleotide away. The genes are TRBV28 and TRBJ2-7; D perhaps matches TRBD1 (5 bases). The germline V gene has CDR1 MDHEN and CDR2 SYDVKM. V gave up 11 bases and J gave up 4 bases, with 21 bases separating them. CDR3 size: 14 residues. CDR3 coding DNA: TGTGCCGGCAATACAGGCGTCAGTTCTTACGAGCAGTACTTC. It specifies CAGNTGVSSYEQYF. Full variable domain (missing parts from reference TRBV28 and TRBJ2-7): DVKVTQSSRYLVKRTGEKVFLECVQDMDHENMFWYRQDPGLGLRLIYFSYDVKMKEKGDIPEGYSVSREKKERFSLILESASTNQTSMYLCAGNTGVSSYEQYFGPGTRLTVT.

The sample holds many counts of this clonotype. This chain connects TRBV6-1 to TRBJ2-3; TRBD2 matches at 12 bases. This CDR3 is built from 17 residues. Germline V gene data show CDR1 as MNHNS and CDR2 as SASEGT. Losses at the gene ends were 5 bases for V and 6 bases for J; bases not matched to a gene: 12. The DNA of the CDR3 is TGTGCCAGCAGTTTCCGGACTAGCGGGATTCGCAGGGATACGCAGTATTTT. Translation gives CASSFRTSGIRRDTQYF.

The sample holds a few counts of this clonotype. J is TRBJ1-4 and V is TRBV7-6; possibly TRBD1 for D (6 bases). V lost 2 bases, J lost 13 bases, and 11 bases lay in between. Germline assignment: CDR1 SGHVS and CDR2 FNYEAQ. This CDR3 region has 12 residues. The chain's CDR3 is CASSLQGNRLFF. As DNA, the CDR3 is TGTGCCAGCAGCTTACAGGGGAATAGACTGTTTTTT.

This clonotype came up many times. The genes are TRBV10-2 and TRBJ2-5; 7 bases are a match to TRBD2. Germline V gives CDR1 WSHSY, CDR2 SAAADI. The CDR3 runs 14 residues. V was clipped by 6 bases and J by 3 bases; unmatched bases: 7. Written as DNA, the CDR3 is TGCGCCAGCAGGAGAAGCGGGGCCAAAGAGACCCAGTACTTC. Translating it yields CASRRSGAKETQYF.

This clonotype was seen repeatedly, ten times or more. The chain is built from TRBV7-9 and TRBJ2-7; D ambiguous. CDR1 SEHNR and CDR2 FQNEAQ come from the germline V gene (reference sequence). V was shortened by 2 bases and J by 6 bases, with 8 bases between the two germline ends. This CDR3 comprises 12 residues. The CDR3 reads CASSLQGVEQYF. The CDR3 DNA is TGTGCCAGCAGCTTACAAGGCGTCGAGCAGTACTTC.

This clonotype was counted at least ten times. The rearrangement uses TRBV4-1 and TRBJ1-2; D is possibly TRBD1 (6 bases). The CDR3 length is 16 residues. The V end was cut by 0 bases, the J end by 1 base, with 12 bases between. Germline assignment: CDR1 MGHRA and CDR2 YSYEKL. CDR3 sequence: CASSQDQTGYNYGYTF. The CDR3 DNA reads TGCGCCAGCAGCCAAGACCAGACAGGTTATAACTATGGCTACACCTTC.

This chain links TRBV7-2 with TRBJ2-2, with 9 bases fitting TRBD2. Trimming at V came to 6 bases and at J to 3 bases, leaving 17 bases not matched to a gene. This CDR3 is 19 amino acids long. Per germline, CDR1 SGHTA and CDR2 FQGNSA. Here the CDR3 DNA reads TGTGCCAGCAGTCCCCGGAGCGGCGGGGGGGCCCCAGACACCGGGGAGCTGTTTTTT. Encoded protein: CASSPRSGGGAPDTGELFF. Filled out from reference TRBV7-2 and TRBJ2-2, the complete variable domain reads GAGVSQSPSNKVTEKGKDVELRCDPISGHTALYWYRQSLGQGLEFLIYFQGNSAPDKSGLPSDRFSAERTGGSVSTLTIQRTQQEDSAVYLCASSPRSGGGAPDTGELFFGEGSRLTVL.

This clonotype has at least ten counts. The CDR3 reads CASSLLQAVGTEAFF. In nucleotides, the CDR3 is TGTGCCAGCAGCTTGCTCCAGGCTGTGGGCACTGAAGCTTTCTTT. The chain combines TRBV5-6 with TRBJ1-1; no clear D gene. V gave up 1 base and J gave up 4 bases, with 14 bases separating them. Per germline, CDR1 SGHDT and CDR2 YYEEEE. This CDR3 contains 15 residues.

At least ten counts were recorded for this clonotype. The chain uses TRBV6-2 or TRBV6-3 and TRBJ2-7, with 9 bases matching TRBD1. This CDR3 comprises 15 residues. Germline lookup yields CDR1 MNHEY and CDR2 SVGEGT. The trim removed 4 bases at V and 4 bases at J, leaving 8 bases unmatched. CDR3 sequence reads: CASSWGQGGGYEQYF. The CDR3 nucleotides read TGTGCCAGCAGTTGGGGACAGGGCGGTGGTTACGAGCAGTACTTC.

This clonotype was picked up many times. The CDR3 nucleotides are TGTGCCAGCGTCGGTAGCAGCTCCTACGAGCAGTACTTC. Amino acid sequence: CASVGSSSYEQYF. The genes are TRBV6-1 and TRBJ2-7; D gene unclear. From germline, CDR1 is MNHNS and CDR2 SASEGT. Between the trimmed V and J ends, which lost 8 bases and 0 bases, there was a span of 11 bases. CDR3 length: 13 residues.